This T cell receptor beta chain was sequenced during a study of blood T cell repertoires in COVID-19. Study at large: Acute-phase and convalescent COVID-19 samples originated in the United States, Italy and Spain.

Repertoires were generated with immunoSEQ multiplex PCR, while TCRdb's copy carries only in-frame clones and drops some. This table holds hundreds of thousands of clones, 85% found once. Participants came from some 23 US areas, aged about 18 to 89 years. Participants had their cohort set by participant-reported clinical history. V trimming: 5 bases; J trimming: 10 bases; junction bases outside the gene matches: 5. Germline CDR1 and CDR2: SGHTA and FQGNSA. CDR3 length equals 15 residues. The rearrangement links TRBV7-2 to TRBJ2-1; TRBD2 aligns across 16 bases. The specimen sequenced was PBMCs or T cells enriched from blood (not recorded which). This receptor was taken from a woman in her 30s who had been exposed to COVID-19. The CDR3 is CASSPGTSGGGEQFF. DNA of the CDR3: TGTGCCAGCAGCCCCGGGACTAGCGGGGGGGGAGAGCAGTTCTTC.